This T cell receptor beta chain was sequenced during a study of vaccination and CD4 T cells after COVID-19. Study-level information: Post-diagnosis, post-COVID samples were collected after a median 101 days, ranging 35 to 161. Overlapping spike peptides of SARS-CoV-2, HCoV-NL63, HCoV-OC43 and HCoV-229E were used, and cells were stimulated with them. Either a CEFX pool, an HIV-1 Nef pool, or no peptide was added to control cultures.

Sequencing of cultured CD4+ T cell DNA used the Oncomine TCR Beta short-read assay. Each CDR3 protein is one row after TCRdb ran MiXCR on the PCR reads. This sample has about 14,000 distinct CDR3 sequences, with approximately 52% found just once. Treatment described: approximately 9-day PBMC culture with coronavirus spike peptide pools or control peptides (ViraFEST assay). Germline V CDR1 and CDR2: SNHLY, FYNNEI. This CDR3 spans 13 amino acids. The J segment lost 4 bases and the V segment lost 8 bases, leaving 4 bases of the junction unmatched. This clonotype showed up just a few times. Its antigen is still unknown.

V gene TRBV2 combines with J gene TRBJ1-5; 8 bases agree with TRBD1. The sequence derives from a human donor who had recovered from COVID-19. Sequencing used CD4+ T cells from blood, cultured in vitro. CDR3 sequence reads: CASGTGSNQPQHF. CDR3 nucleotides: TGTGCCAGCGGGACAGGTTCAAATCAGCCCCAGCATTTT.